The clone carrying this T cell receptor beta chain was observed a single time. Profiling relied on immunoSEQ multiplex PCR, and the TCRdb table lists in-frame clones only, not all of them. The sample contains more than 100,000 clones, 92% of which appear only once. This entry belongs to a study of T cell responses to AZD1222 COVID-19 vaccine. The CDR3 is 15 residues long. The ends lost 5 bases at V and 6 bases at J; junction bases unmatched: 4. Germline V CDR1 and CDR2: LNHDA, SQIVND (reference sequence). This material consisted of peripheral blood, taken on day 0 of AZD1222 vaccination. The chain recombines TRBV19 with TRBJ1-6; 10 bases match TRBD1. The source of this sequence is an adult in good health. The CDR3: CASSSRTGGNSPLHF. The CDR3 region has the DNA TGTGCCAGTAGTTCCAGGACAGGGGGTAATTCACCCCTCCACTTT.